The 25 T cell receptor beta chains given below trace back to one sample, sequenced in a study of PD-1 blockade in classical Hodgkin lymphoma. Libraries were prepared by immunoSEQ multiplex PCR; TCRdb keeps only in-frame clonotypes and omits some of them. The repertoire has 1,500 or so clones, around 80% of them found once; the top ten carry more than 20%. Every patient relapsed after autologous stem cell transplantation, and brentuximab vedotin exposure varied. After thawing, PBMCs were subjected to magnetic negative selection to isolate CD8+ T cells. Sample: CD8+ T cells from blood, taken at baseline. The receptors derive from a human donor with classical Hodgkin lymphoma.

The J gene is TRBJ2-3, the V gene TRBV19; tentatively, D is TRBD1 (6 bases). CDR1 LNHDA and CDR2 SQIVND come from the germline V gene (reference sequence). This CDR3 has 15 amino acids. With 5 bases removed from V and 2 bases from J, the gap between germline ends came to 14 bases. DNA of the CDR3: TGTGCCAGTAGTTTCGGACAGTGGAACACAGATACGCAGTATTTT. Residues: CASSFGQWNTDTQYF.

The rearrangement joins TRBV19 to TRBJ2-7, with D perhaps TRBD1 or TRBD2 (6 bases each). The CDR3 consists of 14 residues. The germline V and J ends were trimmed by 2 bases and 1 base, with 9 bases remaining between them. CDR1 is LNHDA and CDR2 is SQIVND in the germline V gene (reference sequence). CDR3 loop: CASSIRGQSYEQYF. Written as DNA, the CDR3 is TGTGCCAGTAGTATACGGGGGCAGTCCTACGAGCAGTACTTC.

This clone has just one count. The rearrangement uses TRBV6-5 and TRBJ1-4; no clear D gene. This CDR3 contains 14 residues. Looked up from germline, CDR1 is MNHEY and CDR2 is SVGAGI. V gave up 4 bases and J gave up 0 bases, with 6 bases separating them. As DNA, the CDR3 is TGTGCCAGCAGTTTAGTTGCAACTAATGAAAAACTGTTTTTT. Amino acid sequence: CASSLVATNEKLFF.

The V call is TRBV7-6, the J call TRBJ2-5; tentative D call: TRBD2 (5 bases). V shed 0 bases and J shed 4 bases, with 6 bases lying between them. Germline CDR1 reads SGHVS; CDR2 reads FNYEAQ. The CDR3 length is 13 residues. CDR3 in DNA: TGTGCCAGCAGCTTAGCCGGGGTAGAGACCCAGTACTTC. Protein: CASSLAGVETQYF.

This clone was seen more than once but under ten times. The V gene is TRBV2, the J gene TRBJ1-5; the match to TRBD1 covers 8 bases. The CDR3 contains 14 residues. With 6 bases clipped from V and 3 bases from J, the junction kept 4 bases outside the gene matches. CDR1 SNHLY and CDR2 FYNNEI come from the germline V gene. DNA of the CDR3: TGTGCCAGCAGGTGGACAGGGAACAATCAGCCCCAGCATTTT. It translates to CASRWTGNNQPQHF.

V and J are TRBV27 and TRBJ1-1; unclear D gene. Germline V gene lookup returns CDR1 MNHEY and CDR2 SMNVEV (reference sequence). The V gene lost 8 bases and the J gene lost 0 bases, with 10 bases spanning the gap. The CDR3 covers 13 residues. The CDR3 DNA is TGTGCCAGCGCCTTGGCTCTGAACACTGAAGCTTTCTTT. This encodes CASALALNTEAFF.

The chain recombines TRBV5-1 with TRBJ2-5; maybe TRBD1 (5 bases). Looked up from germline, CDR1 is SGHRS and CDR2 is YFSETQ. The CDR3 length is 15 residues. V lost 1 base, J lost 3 bases, and 13 bases lay in between. In DNA, the CDR3 is TGCGCCAGCAGCTTGCAGGGTTTAAGAAAAGAGACCCAGTACTTC. Protein sequence: CASSLQGLRKETQYF.

This rearrangement joins TRBV19 to TRBJ2-7, with D possibly TRBD2 on 6 matching bases. The CDR3 has 14 residues. The V end lost 5 bases, the J end lost 4 bases, and 15 bases lay between the germline ends. CDR1 and CDR2 from the germline V gene are LNHDA and SQIVND (reference sequence). CDR3 DNA: TGTGCCAGTAGTTCGGGTGGGACTCGGTACGAGCAGTACTTC. It yields the protein CASSSGGTRYEQYF.

The chain employs TRBV7-9 and TRBJ2-2, with unresolved D. The germline V gene encodes CDR1 SEHNR and CDR2 FQNEAQ (reference sequence). V was cut by 5 bases and J by 2 bases, with 9 bases left in between. The CDR3 runs 14 residues. CDR3 nucleotide sequence: TGTGCCAGCAGCCCGATACAAAACACCGGGGAGCTGTTTTTT. Its translation is CASSPIQNTGELFF. The whole variable domain, filled in from reference TRBV7-9 and TRBJ2-2, reads DTGVSQNPRHKITKRGQNVTFRCDPISEHNRLYWYRQTLGQGPEFLTYFQNEAQLEKSRLLSDRFSAERPKGSFSTLEIQRTEQGDSAMYLCASSPIQNTGELFFGEGSRLTVL.

This clone was counted only a few times. The J gene is TRBJ2-7, the V gene TRBV2, with D maybe TRBD1 (5 bases). Germline CDR1 and CDR2: SNHLY and FYNNEI. CDR3 length: 13 residues. V dropped 5 bases and J dropped 0 bases, with 8 bases sitting between them. The CDR3 reads CASSPTDSYEQYF. The CDR3 nucleotides are TGTGCCAGCAGTCCGACAGACTCCTACGAGCAGTACTTC. Looking up the rest from reference TRBV2 and TRBJ2-7 gives the full variable domain: EPEVTQTPSHQVTQMGQEVILRCVPISNHLYFYWYRQILGQKVEFLVSFYNNEISEKSEIFDDQFSVERPDGSNFTLKIRSTKLEDSAMYFCASSPTDSYEQYFGPGTRLTVT.

The rearrangement uses TRBV5-1 and TRBJ2-1, with 11 bases matching TRBD2. This CDR3 has 14 amino acids. Germline V gene lookup returns CDR1 SGHRS and CDR2 YFSETQ. Trimming took 3 bases from V and 10 from J; bases not matched to a gene: 6. CDR3 region: CASSYSGGALEQFF. CDR3 in DNA: TGCGCCAGCAGCTATAGCGGGGGGGCCCTGGAGCAGTTCTTC.

The J gene is TRBJ1-2, the V gene TRBV18, with a possible D match to TRBD1 (5 bases). In germline, CDR1 is KGHSH, CDR2 LQKENI. The CDR3 is made up of 13 amino acids. Trimming took off 0 bases at V and 6 bases at J, with 8 bases between the two ends. In DNA form, the CDR3 reads TGTGCCAGCTCACCACCACAGACAGATGGCTACACCTTC. Translating it yields CASSPPQTDGYTF.

The chain is built from TRBV27 and TRBJ2-2; the D is unclear. The ends were cut back, 6 bases at V and 2 bases at J, with 10 bases in the middle. CDR3 size: 14 residues. Germline loops: CDR1 MNHEY, CDR2 SMNVEV (reference sequence). The CDR3 coding sequence is TGTGCCAGCAGACAGACGTTTAACACCGGGGAGCTGTTTTTT. The encoded protein is CASRQTFNTGELFF.

The chain's CDR3 is CAWSGSSGGQETQYF. The CDR3 DNA is TGTGCCTGGAGTGGGTCTAGCGGGGGCCAAGAGACCCAGTACTTC. V is TRBV30 and J is TRBJ2-5; 10 nucleotides align to TRBD2. Germline V gives CDR1 GTSNPN, CDR2 SVGIG (reference sequence). The CDR3 contains 15 residues. V shed 1 base, J shed 1 base, and the junction held 3 bases outside the gene matches.

This sequence joins TRBV5-6 and TRBJ1-2; maybe TRBD1 (5 bases). The CDR3 is 14 residues long. Between the trimmed V and J ends, which lost 8 bases and 4 bases, there was a span of 18 bases. Germline CDR1 reads SGHDT; CDR2 reads YYEEEE. The CDR3 sequence is CASLIRGVSYGYTF. In DNA form, the CDR3 reads TGTGCCAGTCTTATCCGGGGGGTTAGCTATGGCTACACCTTC.

This clone was seen once. The rearrangement links TRBV6-5 to TRBJ2-1; no clear D gene. The V and J ends lost 2 bases and 0 bases respectively, with 5 bases between them. CDR1 MNHEY and CDR2 SVGAGI come from the germline V gene. The CDR3 has 14 amino acids. The CDR3 reads CASSYDNSYNEQFF. CDR3 bases: TGTGCCAGCAGTTACGACAACTCCTACAATGAGCAGTTCTTC.

The J gene is TRBJ2-1, the V gene TRBV11-2, with D possibly being TRBD2 (5 bases). The V gene lost 2 bases and the J gene lost 8 bases, with 10 bases spanning the gap. The CDR3 has 13 residues. The V gene's germline CDR1 is SGHAT and CDR2 FQNNGV. The CDR3 protein is CASSLTVEDEQFF. CDR3 bases: TGTGCCAGCAGCTTAACAGTGGAGGATGAGCAGTTCTTC.

The V and J genes are TRBV6-5 and TRBJ2-2, with unresolved D. CDR1 MNHEY and CDR2 SVGAGI come from the germline V gene. The CDR3 has 15 amino acids. The V end lost 8 bases, the J end lost 5 bases, and 18 bases lay between the germline ends. CDR3 DNA sequence: TGTGCCAGCCAAAATCAGCTACTGGATACCGGGGAGCTGTTTTTT. This encodes CASQNQLLDTGELFF.

The chain carries TRBV2 and TRBJ2-7; either TRBD1 or TRBD2 may fit D (5 bases each). Trimming cost V 10 bases and J 4 bases, with 17 bases left between them. The CDR3 has 13 residues. Germline assignment: CDR1 SNHLY and CDR2 FYNNEI. CDR3 sequence reads: CATGAGRGYEQYF. DNA for the CDR3: TGTGCCACCGGCGCAGGGCGAGGGTACGAGCAGTACTTC.

The J gene is TRBJ2-2, the V gene TRBV5-1; maybe TRBD2 (5 bases). This CDR3 comprises 13 residues. Germline lookup yields CDR1 SGHRS and CDR2 YFSETQ. The V gene lost 0 bases and the J gene lost 5 bases, with 5 bases spanning the gap. CDR3 in amino acids: CASSLERTGELFF. In DNA, the CDR3 is TGCGCCAGCAGCTTGGAGCGGACCGGGGAGCTGTTTTTT.

V is TRBV6-4 and J is TRBJ2-1; no firm D call. Germline V gives CDR1 MRHNA, CDR2 SNTAGT. V was trimmed by 4 bases and J by 9 bases, leaving 13 bases between them. This CDR3 contains 13 residues. The CDR3 DNA is TGTGCCAGCAGTGTAGGCGGTCAGGCTGAGCAGTTCTTC. Encoded protein: CASSVGGQAEQFF.

The CDR3 DNA is TGTGCCAGCGAGGACGTATGGAATGAGCAGTTCTTC. Its translation is CASEDVWNEQFF. The V and J genes are TRBV2 and TRBJ2-1; D is undetermined. V was cut by 8 bases and J by 7 bases, with 12 bases left in between. Germline V gene data show CDR1 as SNHLY and CDR2 as FYNNEI. This CDR3 spans 12 amino acids.

This clone was detected only a few times. The chain couples TRBV19 to TRBJ2-1, with 11 positions matching TRBD2. The CDR3 has 15 residues. In germline, CDR1 is LNHDA, CDR2 SQIVND (reference sequence). J was trimmed by 3 bases and V by 7 bases; bases with no gene match: 5. The chain's CDR3 is CASTPTSGDYNEQFF. CDR3 DNA sequence: TGTGCCAGTACCCCGACTAGCGGGGACTACAATGAGCAGTTCTTC. The full variable domain, completed using reference TRBV19 and TRBJ2-1, is DGGITQSPKYLFRKEGQNVTLSCEQNLNHDAMYWYRQDPGQGLRLIYYSQIVNDFQKGDIAEGYSVSREKKESFPLTVTSAQKNPTAFYLCASTPTSGDYNEQFFGPGTRLTVL.

V usage is TRBV7-6 and J usage is TRBJ2-2; the match to TRBD1 covers 7 bases. This CDR3 is 14 amino acids long. The germline gives CDR1 SGHVS, CDR2 FNYEAQ. V lost 4 bases to trimming and J lost 7 bases; unmatched junction nucleotides: 6. In DNA, the CDR3 is TGTGCCAGCAGCTCAATTAACAGGGGCGGGGAGCTGTTTTTT. Translation: CASSSINRGGELFF. Based on the CDR3 plus reference TRBV7-6 and TRBJ2-2, the full variable domain is GAGVSQSPRYKVTKRGQDVALRCDPISGHVSLYWYRQALGQGPEFLTYFNYEAQQDKSGLPNDRFSAERPEGSISTLTIQRTEQRDSAMYRCASSSINRGGELFFGEGSRLTVL.

The rearrangement joins TRBV19 to TRBJ1-2, with TRBD1 matching over 7 bases. Germline V gene lookup returns CDR1 LNHDA and CDR2 SQIVND (reference sequence). This CDR3 region has 15 residues. V dropped 0 bases and J dropped 6; count of bases not matched to a gene: 7. The CDR3 bases are TGTGCCAGTAGTATAGAGGTTAGGGGGCGGAATGGCTACACCTTC. As protein: CASSIEVRGRNGYTF.